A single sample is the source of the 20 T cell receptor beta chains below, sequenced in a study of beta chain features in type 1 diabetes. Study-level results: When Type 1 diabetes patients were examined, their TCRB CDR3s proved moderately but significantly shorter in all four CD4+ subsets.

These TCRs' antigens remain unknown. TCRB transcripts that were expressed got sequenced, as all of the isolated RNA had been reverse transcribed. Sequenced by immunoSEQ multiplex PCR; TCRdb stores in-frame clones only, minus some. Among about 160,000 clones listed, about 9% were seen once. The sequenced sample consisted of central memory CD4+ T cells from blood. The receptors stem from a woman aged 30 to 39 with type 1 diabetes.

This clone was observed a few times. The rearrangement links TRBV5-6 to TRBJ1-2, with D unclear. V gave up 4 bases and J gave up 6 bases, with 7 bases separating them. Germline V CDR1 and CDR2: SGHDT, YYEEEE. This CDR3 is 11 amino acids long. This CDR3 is CASSLGHGYTF. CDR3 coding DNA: TGTGCCAGCAGCCTAGGCCATGGCTACACCTTC.

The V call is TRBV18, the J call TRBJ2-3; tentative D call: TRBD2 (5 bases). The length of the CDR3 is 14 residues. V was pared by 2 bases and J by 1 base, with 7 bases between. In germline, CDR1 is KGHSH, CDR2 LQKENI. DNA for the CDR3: TGTGCCAGCTCACCAGACTATCGCACAGATACGCAGTATTTT. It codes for CASSPDYRTDTQYF.

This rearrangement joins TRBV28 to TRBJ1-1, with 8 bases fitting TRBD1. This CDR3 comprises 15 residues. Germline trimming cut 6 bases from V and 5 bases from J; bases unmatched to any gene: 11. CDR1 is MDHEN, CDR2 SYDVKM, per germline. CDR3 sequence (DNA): TGTGCCAGCAGCTACTGGACAGGGAGGGGGACTGAAGCTTTCTTT. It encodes CASSYWTGRGTEAFF.

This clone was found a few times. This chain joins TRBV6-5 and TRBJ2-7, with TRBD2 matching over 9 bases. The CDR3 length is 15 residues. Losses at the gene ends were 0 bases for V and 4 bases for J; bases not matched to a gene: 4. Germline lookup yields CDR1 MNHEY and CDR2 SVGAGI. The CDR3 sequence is CASSYSGGRAYEQYF. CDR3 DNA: TGTGCCAGCAGTTACTCTGGCGGGAGGGCATACGAGCAGTACTTC.

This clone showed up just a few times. Written as DNA, the CDR3 is TGTGCCAGCAGTCGACTAGCGGGAGGATACAATGAGCAGTTCTTC. Encoded protein: CASSRLAGGYNEQFF. The gene calls are TRBV2 and TRBJ2-1; TRBD2 matches 13 bases. The CDR3 totals 15 residues. Germline V CDR1 and CDR2: SNHLY, FYNNEI. V lost 5 bases, J lost 4 bases, and 2 bases stayed unmatched.

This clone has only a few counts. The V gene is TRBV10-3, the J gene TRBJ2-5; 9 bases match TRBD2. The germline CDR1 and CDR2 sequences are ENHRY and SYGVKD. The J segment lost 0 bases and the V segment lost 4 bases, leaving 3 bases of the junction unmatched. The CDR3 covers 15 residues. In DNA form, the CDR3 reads TGTGCCATCAGTGGCACTAGCGGGTACCAAGAGACCCAGTACTTC. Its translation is CAISGTSGYQETQYF.

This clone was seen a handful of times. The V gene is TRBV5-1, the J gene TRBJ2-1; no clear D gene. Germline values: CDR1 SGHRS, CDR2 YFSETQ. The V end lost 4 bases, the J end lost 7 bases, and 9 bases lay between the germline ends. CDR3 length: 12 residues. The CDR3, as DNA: TGCGCCAGCAGCCCCCAGATGAATGAGCAGTTCTTC. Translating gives CASSPQMNEQFF.

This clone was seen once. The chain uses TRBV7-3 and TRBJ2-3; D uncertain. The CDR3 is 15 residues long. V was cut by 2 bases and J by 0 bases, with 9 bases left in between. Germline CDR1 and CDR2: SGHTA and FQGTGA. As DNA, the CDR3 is TGTGCCAGCAGCTTATCGTACTTGAGCACAGATACGCAGTATTTT. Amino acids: CASSLSYLSTDTQYF.

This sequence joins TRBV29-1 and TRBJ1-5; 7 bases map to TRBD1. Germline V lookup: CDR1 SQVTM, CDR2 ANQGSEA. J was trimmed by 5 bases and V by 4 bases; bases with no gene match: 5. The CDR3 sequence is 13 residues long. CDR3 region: CSVGSQGDQPQHF. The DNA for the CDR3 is TGCAGCGTTGGGTCGCAGGGGGATCAGCCCCAGCATTTT.

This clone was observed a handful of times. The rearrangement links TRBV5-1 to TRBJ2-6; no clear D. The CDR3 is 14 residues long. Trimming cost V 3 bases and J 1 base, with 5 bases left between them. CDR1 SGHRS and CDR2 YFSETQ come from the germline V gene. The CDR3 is CASSYQSGANVLTF. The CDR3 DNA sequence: TGCGCCAGCAGCTACCAGTCTGGGGCCAACGTCCTGACTTTC.

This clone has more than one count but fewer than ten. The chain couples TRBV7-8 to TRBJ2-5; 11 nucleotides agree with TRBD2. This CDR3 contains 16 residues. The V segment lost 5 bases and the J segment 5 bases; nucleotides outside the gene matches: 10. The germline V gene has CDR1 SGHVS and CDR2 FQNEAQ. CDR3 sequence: CASSPQGGLAGETQYF. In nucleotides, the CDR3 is TGTGCCAGCAGCCCTCAGGGTGGACTAGCGGGTGAGACCCAGTACTTC.

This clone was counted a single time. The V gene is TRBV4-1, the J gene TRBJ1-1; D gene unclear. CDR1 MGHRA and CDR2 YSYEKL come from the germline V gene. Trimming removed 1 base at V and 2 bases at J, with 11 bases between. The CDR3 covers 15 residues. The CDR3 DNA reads TGCGCCAGCAGCCAAGGACAAGCAGCCAACACTGAAGCTTTCTTT. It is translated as CASSQGQAANTEAFF.

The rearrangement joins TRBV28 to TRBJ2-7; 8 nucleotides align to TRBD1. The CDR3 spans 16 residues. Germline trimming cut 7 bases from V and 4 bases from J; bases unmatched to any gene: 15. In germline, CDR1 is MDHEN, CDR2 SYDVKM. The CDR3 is CASMPILGTGQYEQYF. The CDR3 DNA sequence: TGTGCCAGCATGCCGATACTCGGGACAGGTCAATACGAGCAGTACTTC.

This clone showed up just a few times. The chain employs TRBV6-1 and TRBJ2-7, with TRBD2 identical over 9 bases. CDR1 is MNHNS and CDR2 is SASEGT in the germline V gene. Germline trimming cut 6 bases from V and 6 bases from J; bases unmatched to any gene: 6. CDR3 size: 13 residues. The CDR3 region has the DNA TGTGCCAGCAGCGCGGGACTAGCACGCGAGCAGTACTTC. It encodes CASSAGLAREQYF.

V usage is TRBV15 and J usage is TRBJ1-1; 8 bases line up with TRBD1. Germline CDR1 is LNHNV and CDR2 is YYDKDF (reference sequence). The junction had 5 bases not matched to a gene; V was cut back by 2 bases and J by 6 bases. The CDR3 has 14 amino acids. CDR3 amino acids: CATSRQGAWAEAFF. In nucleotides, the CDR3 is TGTGCCACCAGCAGACAGGGGGCTTGGGCTGAAGCTTTCTTT.

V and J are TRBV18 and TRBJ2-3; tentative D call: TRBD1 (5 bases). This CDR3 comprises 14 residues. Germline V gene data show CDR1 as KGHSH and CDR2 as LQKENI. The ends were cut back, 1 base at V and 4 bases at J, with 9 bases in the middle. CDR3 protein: CASSPRQGADTQYF. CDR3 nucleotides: TGTGCCAGCTCACCACGGCAAGGGGCAGATACGCAGTATTTT.

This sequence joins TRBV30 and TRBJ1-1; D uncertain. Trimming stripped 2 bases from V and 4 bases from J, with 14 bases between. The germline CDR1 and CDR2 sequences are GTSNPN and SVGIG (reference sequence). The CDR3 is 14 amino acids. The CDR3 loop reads CAWSPVGRVTEAFF. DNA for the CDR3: TGTGCCTGGAGTCCCGTCGGGAGGGTCACTGAAGCTTTCTTT.

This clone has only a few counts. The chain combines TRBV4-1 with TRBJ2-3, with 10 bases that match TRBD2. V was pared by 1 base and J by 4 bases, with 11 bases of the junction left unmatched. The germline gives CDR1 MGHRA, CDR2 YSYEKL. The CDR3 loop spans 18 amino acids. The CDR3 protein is CASSQGVQAGGNADTQYF. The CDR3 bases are TGCGCCAGCAGCCAAGGGGTCCAAGCGGGAGGGAACGCAGATACGCAGTATTTT.

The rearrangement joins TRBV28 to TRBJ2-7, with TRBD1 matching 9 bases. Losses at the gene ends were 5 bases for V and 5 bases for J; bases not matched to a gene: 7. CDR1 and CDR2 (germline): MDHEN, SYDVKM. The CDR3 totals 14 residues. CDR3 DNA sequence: TGTGCCAGCAGTCCTGGACAGGGGCGCGACGAGCAGTACTTC. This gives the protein CASSPGQGRDEQYF.

CDR3 nucleotide sequence: TGTGCCAGCAGTCGAGAAGTCCATGGCAATCAGCCCCAGCATTTT. It codes for CASSREVHGNQPQHF. The V gene is TRBV6-1, the J gene TRBJ1-5; unclear D gene. V was clipped by 5 bases and J by 2 bases, with 13 bases between them. CDR1 is MNHNS and CDR2 is SASEGT in the germline V gene. The CDR3 totals 15 residues.